Listed here is a single TCR beta chain. The antigen is undetermined. With cryopreserved PBMCs as the source, about 2.2 micrograms of genomic DNA went to TCR beta libraries. Deep sequencing aimed at 1 in 200,000 to 1 in 1 million T cells' resolution. Clones were sequenced by immunoSEQ multiplex PCR, and TCRdb holds only the in-frame ones, with some missing. The sample has some 290,000 clones, 80% seen once. This record comes from a study of cytotoxic CD8 clonotypes in ibrutinib-treated CLL. Findings and limits, study-wide: The times at which samples were taken varied between sustained-remission and progressing patients. The clonality went up when patients responded to ibrutinib and dropped back toward baseline at progression.

Deletions cut 10 bases from V and 4 bases from J, with 10 bases between. In germline, CDR1 is MDHEN, CDR2 SYDVKM. CDR3 size: 12 residues. Sample: PBMCs, taken before ibrutinib treatment. The TCR comes from a human donor with chronic lymphocytic leukemia. The chain employs TRBV28 and TRBJ2-2; D gene ambiguous. CDR3 loop: CATLSGTGELFF. The CDR3 bases are TGTGCCACCCTGAGTGGCACCGGGGAGCTGTTTTTT.